One sample yielded the 25 T cell receptor beta chains listed below, sequenced in a study of blood T cell repertoires in COVID-19. Clones were read by immunoSEQ multiplex PCR, and TCRdb kept only the in-frame ones, dropping some. This sample carries 84,000 or so clones, 75% to 85% of them seen once, and the ten largest clones take 15% to 20%. Sequenced material: peripheral blood. The receptors originated from a woman older than 75 with acute or convalescent COVID-19.

The chain is built from TRBV7-2 and TRBJ1-4, with 12 nucleotides matching TRBD1. The ends lost 6 bases at V and 8 bases at J; junction bases unmatched: 7. Germline V gene data show CDR1 as SGHTA and CDR2 as FQGNSA. This CDR3 region has 15 residues. CDR3 DNA sequence: TGTGCCAGCAGAGGGGACAGGGGGCGCCGGGAAAAACTGTTTTTT. This translates into CASRGDRGRREKLFF. The full variable domain, in which reference TRBV7-2 and TRBJ1-4 provide the parts outside the CDR3, is GAGVSQSPSNKVTEKGKDVELRCDPISGHTALYWYRQSLGQGLEFLIYFQGNSAPDKSGLPSDRFSAERTGGSVSTLTIQRTQQEDSAVYLCASRGDRGRREKLFFGSGTQLSVL.

The V gene is TRBV18, the J gene TRBJ1-5, with a possible D match to TRBD1 (6 bases). CDR1 is KGHSH and CDR2 is LQKENI in the germline V gene. V shed 4 bases and J shed 5 bases, with 12 bases lying between them. This CDR3 has 14 residues. CDR3 residues: CASSQDSGYQPQHF. CDR3 DNA sequence: TGTGCCAGCTCACAGGACAGTGGGTATCAGCCCCAGCATTTT.

The chain couples TRBV9 to TRBJ2-1; TRBD1 matches at 10 bases. J lost 6 bases, V lost 0 bases, and 3 bases had no gene match. From germline, CDR1 is SGDLS and CDR2 YYNGEE. This CDR3 is 15 amino acids long. Written as DNA, the CDR3 is TGTGCCAGCAGCGTAGCTGGGACAGGGGCCAATGAGCAGTTCTTC. Protein product: CASSVAGTGANEQFF.

This clone is a singleton in its sample. The chain joins TRBV7-3 to TRBJ2-7; the match to TRBD1 covers 9 bases. The germline gives CDR1 SGHTA, CDR2 FQGTGA. J lost 1 base, V lost 4 bases, and 5 bases had no gene match. The CDR3 has 15 residues. CDR3 bases: TGTGCCAGCAGCTCCCGGGGGACAGGGTCCTACGAGCAGTACTTC. It codes for CASSSRGTGSYEQYF.

This clone was observed a handful of times. The CDR3 DNA reads as TGTGCCAGTAGTGGGCTAGCGGGGGGCGAGCATTATGAGCAGTTCTTC. It specifies CASSGLAGGEHYEQFF. The V and J genes are TRBV19 and TRBJ2-1; 11 nucleotides align to TRBD2. The germline V gene has CDR1 LNHDA and CDR2 SQIVND (reference sequence). The CDR3 runs 16 residues. J was trimmed by 8 bases and V by 5 bases; bases with no gene match: 11.

The chain links TRBV2 to TRBJ2-3; no firm D call. Trimming pared 5 bases from V and 4 bases from J, leaving 10 bases between. Germline V gene lookup returns CDR1 SNHLY and CDR2 FYNNEI. CDR3 length equals 13 residues. Here the CDR3 reads CASSRERPDTQYF. The CDR3 nucleotides are TGTGCCAGCAGTCGAGAGCGACCAGATACGCAGTATTTT.

The chain has TRBV7-2 and TRBJ2-5, with 10 positions matching TRBD2. Germline V gives CDR1 SGHTA, CDR2 FQGNSA. The V gene end was trimmed by 0 bases and the J gene end by 7 bases; junction bases not matched to a gene: 11. The CDR3 spans 17 residues. The CDR3: CASSLASSGGLSGTQYF. CDR3 sequence (DNA): TGTGCCAGCAGCTTAGCGTCTAGCGGGGGCTTAAGCGGGACCCAGTACTTC.

The V and J genes are TRBV7-9 and TRBJ2-7; tentative D call: TRBD1 (6 bases). The V gene lost 3 bases and the J gene lost 3 bases, with 9 bases spanning the gap. The germline gives CDR1 SEHNR, CDR2 FQNEAQ (reference sequence). The CDR3 runs to 13 residues. The CDR3 here is CASSFEGGYEQYF. For the CDR3, the DNA is TGTGCCAGCAGCTTCGAAGGGGGCTACGAGCAGTACTTC.

This chain connects TRBV3-1 (or the pseudogene TRBV3-2) to TRBJ2-3; no clear D gene. The CDR3 contains 17 residues. Germline CDR1 LGHDT, CDR2 YNNKEL (reference sequence). Between the trimmed V and J ends, which lost 0 bases and 0 bases, there was a span of 13 bases. The CDR3 sequence is CASSQDFPYVSTDTQYF. The CDR3, as DNA: TGTGCCAGCAGCCAAGATTTCCCCTACGTAAGCACAGATACGCAGTATTTT.

The J gene is TRBJ1-2, the V gene TRBV27, with TRBD1 as a possible D gene (5 bases). Deletions cut 5 bases from V and 2 bases from J, with 15 bases between. The CDR3 has 15 amino acids. Germline V lookup: CDR1 MNHEY, CDR2 SMNVEV (reference sequence). CDR3 nucleotides: TGTGCCAGCAGTACCCGGGACGGAGGGAACTATGGCTACACCTTC. Its protein is CASSTRDGGNYGYTF.

This sequence joins TRBV2 and TRBJ2-7, with a possible D match to TRBD1 (6 bases). The CDR3 contains 14 residues. Trimming removed 5 bases from V and 4 bases from J, with 15 bases in between. From germline, CDR1 is SNHLY and CDR2 FYNNEI. The CDR3 reads CASSPRDTVYEQYF. The DNA of the CDR3 is TGTGCCAGCAGTCCCCGGGACACCGTGTACGAGCAGTACTTC.

This clone was seen once. The chain joins TRBV7-8 to TRBJ1-1; maybe TRBD1 (6 bases). CDR1 and CDR2 (germline): SGHVS, FQNEAQ. This CDR3 contains 15 residues. V was clipped by 4 bases and J by 1 base, with 13 bases between them. This CDR3 reads CASSSTRTANTEAFF. CDR3 coding DNA: TGTGCCAGCAGCTCAACCCGGACAGCGAACACTGAAGCTTTCTTT.

This rearrangement joins TRBV7-8 to TRBJ1-1; no reliable D call. Germline loops: CDR1 SGHVS, CDR2 FQNEAQ. There are 14 residues in the CDR3. Trimming stripped 5 bases from V and 0 bases from J, with 10 bases between. This CDR3 is CASSPRWLNTEAFF. CDR3 in DNA: TGTGCCAGCAGCCCCCGGTGGTTGAACACTGAAGCTTTCTTT.

This chain links TRBV6-5 with TRBJ2-7, with TRBD1 matching 9 bases. This CDR3 comprises 15 residues. Germline-derived CDR1 and CDR2 are MNHEY and SVGAGI. J was trimmed by 2 bases and V by 6 bases; bases with no gene match: 8. CDR3 DNA sequence: TGTGCCAGCAGGAGGGGACAGGGCTTGCCCTACGAGCAGTACTTC. Amino acids: CASRRGQGLPYEQYF.

The chain recombines TRBV19 with TRBJ2-1; 7 bases fit TRBD1. Germline CDR1 and CDR2: LNHDA and SQIVND (reference sequence). Trimming took 8 bases from V and 3 from J; bases not matched to a gene: 1. The CDR3 totals 12 residues. The CDR3 sequence: CASQGVYNEQFF. Here the CDR3 DNA reads TGTGCCAGTCAGGGGGTCTACAATGAGCAGTTCTTC.

The chain carries TRBV10-3 and TRBJ1-4; D is undetermined. Trimming removed 0 bases at V and 8 bases at J, with 13 bases between. Germline V gives CDR1 ENHRY, CDR2 SYGVKD. CDR3 length: 15 residues. The CDR3 is CAISESHGPGEKLFF. The CDR3 DNA reads as TGTGCCATCAGTGAGTCGCATGGGCCAGGAGAAAAACTGTTTTTT.

This rearrangement joins TRBV6-6 to TRBJ2-3; D is uncertain. Trimming shortened V by 7 bases and J by 5 bases, and 16 bases separated the two germline ends. CDR3 length: 14 residues. Germline lookup yields CDR1 MNHNY and CDR2 SVGAGI (reference sequence). CDR3 in amino acids: CASKVGRGRDTQYF. CDR3 bases: TGTGCCAGCAAGGTCGGCCGCGGCCGAGATACGCAGTATTTT.

V is TRBV6-5 and J is TRBJ1-4, with D unresolved. CDR1 and CDR2 (germline): MNHEY, SVGAGI. CDR3 length: 12 residues. V was cut by 4 bases and J by 8 bases, with 8 bases left in between. The CDR3 reads CASSSPEEKLFF. CDR3 DNA: TGTGCCAGCAGTTCCCCTGAGGAAAAACTGTTTTTT.

The chain has TRBV5-1 and TRBJ2-7; 10 bases map to TRBD2. Losses at the gene ends were 1 base for V and 4 bases for J; bases not matched to a gene: 5. CDR3 length: 15 residues. Germline V CDR1 and CDR2: SGHRS, YFSETQ. DNA for the CDR3: TGCGCCAGCAGCTTGAGCGGGAGGGCCGGGTACGAGCAGTACTTC. Translating it yields CASSLSGRAGYEQYF. Variable domain in full (rest from reference TRBV5-1 and TRBJ2-7): KAGVTQTPRYLIKTRGQQVTLSCSPISGHRSVSWYQQTPGQGLQFLFEYFSETQRNKGNFPGRFSGRQFSNSRSEMNVSTLELGDSALYLCASSLSGRAGYEQYFGPGTRLTVT.

The rearrangement joins TRBV5-1 to TRBJ2-7; the match to TRBD2 covers 14 bases. V lost 2 bases and J lost 3; bases outside the gene matches: 4. Germline assignment: CDR1 SGHRS and CDR2 YFSETQ. The CDR3 covers 16 residues. The CDR3 sequence is CASSFGLAGGNYEQYF. CDR3 coding DNA: TGCGCCAGCAGCTTTGGACTAGCGGGAGGTAACTACGAGCAGTACTTC.

The chain couples TRBV24-1 to TRBJ2-1, with 11 bases identical to TRBD2. The CDR3 spans 17 residues. Germline values: CDR1 KGHDR, CDR2 SFDVKD. The trim removed 7 bases at V and 9 bases at J, leaving 16 bases unmatched. CDR3 coding DNA: TGTGCCACCAGACGACCGGGACTAGCGGAGTTGGACAGTGAGCAGTTCTTC. Its protein is CATRRPGLAELDSEQFF.

This clone was found a few times. V gene TRBV2 combines with J gene TRBJ2-3; 11 bases align to TRBD2. CDR1 is SNHLY and CDR2 is FYNNEI in the germline V gene. The ends lost 5 bases at V and 3 bases at J; junction bases unmatched: 4. The CDR3 consists of 15 residues. Written as DNA, the CDR3 is TGTGCCAGCAGTTCGGGACTAGCGGTGACAGATACGCAGTATTTT. It translates to CASSSGLAVTDTQYF.

The CDR3 region is CASSPRTSGGGNTQYF. CDR3 in DNA: TGTGCCAGCAGCCCTCGGACTAGCGGTGGGGGAAATACGCAGTATTTT. The V gene is TRBV7-2, the J gene TRBJ2-3; 10 positions agree with TRBD2. V lost 5 bases, J lost 7 bases, and 12 bases stayed unmatched. Germline assignment: CDR1 SGHTA and CDR2 FQGNSA. The CDR3 has 16 residues. The whole variable domain, remainder taken from reference TRBV7-2 and TRBJ2-3, is GAGVSQSPSNKVTEKGKDVELRCDPISGHTALYWYRQSLGQGLEFLIYFQGNSAPDKSGLPSDRFSAERTGGSVSTLTIQRTQQEDSAVYLCASSPRTSGGGNTQYFGPGTRLTVL.

The chain couples TRBV2 to TRBJ2-7, with TRBD2 matching over 7 bases. Losses at the gene ends were 6 bases for V and 3 bases for J; bases not matched to a gene: 8. Germline V gene lookup returns CDR1 SNHLY and CDR2 FYNNEI. The CDR3 has 14 amino acids. The CDR3 region has the DNA TGTGCCAGCAGCCAGGCGGGAGCCTTCTACGAGCAGTACTTC. The encoded protein is CASSQAGAFYEQYF.

This clone was observed once. The chain uses TRBV29-1 and TRBJ2-7, with 9 bases lining up with TRBD1. The CDR3 loop spans 12 amino acids. Germline V gene sequence: CDR1 SQVTM, CDR2 ANQGSEA. The trim removed 4 bases at V and 5 bases at J, leaving 3 bases unmatched. The CDR3 coding sequence is TGCAGCGTTGGTGACAGGGGGGACGAGCAGTACTTC. Translation: CSVGDRGDEQYF.